Below are 14 T cell receptor beta chains sequenced from a single sample in a study of T cells in Graves' hyperthyroidism and ophthalmopathy. The source material, RNA transcripts, was used to amplify TCR beta CDR3 regions. Using the HTBI primer set, a first-round RT-PCR was run on the TCR CDR3. TCRdb reanalysed the multiplex PCR reads using MiXCR and keeps one entry per CDR3 protein. The data show some 600,000 distinct CDR3 sequences, roughly 14% seen once. The sample consisted of blood. All receptors derive from a woman aged 25 to 45 with Graves' hyperthyroidism that later progressed to Graves' ophthalmopathy.

This clonotype was recorded at least ten times. The chain couples TRBV20-1 to TRBJ2-1; D is possibly TRBD2 (6 bases). V was cut by 3 bases and J by 8 bases, with 17 bases left in between. Germline lookup yields CDR1 DFQATT and CDR2 SNEGSKA (reference sequence). The CDR3 extends over 14 amino acids. The CDR3 DNA sequence: TGCAGTGCTAGTAACCTAGCGCTGAGCTATGAGCAGTTCTTC. Its protein is CSASNLALSYEQFF.

The chain's CDR3 is CASTLGGEFSYGYTF. DNA for the CDR3: TGCGCCAGCACCCTTGGTGGGGAATTCTCTTATGGCTACACCTTC. The chain combines TRBV5-1 with TRBJ1-2; no definite D call. The CDR3 runs 15 residues. Trimming shortened V by 6 bases and J by 5 bases, and 20 bases separated the two germline ends. CDR1 is SGHRS and CDR2 is YFSETQ in the germline V gene.

Many counts were recorded for this clonotype. The rearrangement links TRBV7-3 to TRBJ2-7; D is unresolved. Germline CDR1 SGHTA, CDR2 FQGTGA. The CDR3 extends over 14 amino acids. V was trimmed by 1 base and J by 5 bases, leaving 12 bases between them. The CDR3 reads CASSLNLSTHEQYF. Here the CDR3 DNA reads TGTGCCAGCAGCTTAAACCTCTCCACCCACGAGCAGTACTTC.

The rearrangement uses TRBV9 and TRBJ2-7; D is ambiguous. There are 16 residues in the CDR3. The V and J ends lost 0 bases and 2 bases respectively, with 15 bases between them. Germline assignment: CDR1 SGDLS and CDR2 YYNGEE. CDR3 in DNA: TGTGCCAGCAGCGTAGGAGGAGTGACGCTAGCCTACGAGCAGTACTTC. Its translation is CASSVGGVTLAYEQYF. Full variable domain (outside the CDR3, taken from reference TRBV9 and TRBJ2-7): DSGVTQTPKHLITATGQRVTLRCSPRSGDLSVYWYQQSLDQGLQFLIQYYNGEERAKGNILERFSAQQFPDLHSELNLSSLELGDSALYFCASSVGGVTLAYEQYFGPGTRLTVT.

This clonotype was counted many times. One junction end disagrees with the germline gene, perhaps due to a read error. The rearrangement links TRBV12-3 or TRBV12-4 to TRBJ2-3; 7 positions match TRBD2. This CDR3 is 15 amino acids long. DNA for the CDR3: TGTGCCAGCAGTCTAGCGGTTTCTAGCACAGATACGCAGTATTTT. Translated: CASSLAVSSTDTQYF.

The V gene is TRBV7-8, the J gene TRBJ2-5; D is tentatively TRBD1 or TRBD2 (6 bases each). Germline V gene sequence: CDR1 SGHVS, CDR2 FQNEAQ. Trimming pared 5 bases from V and 5 bases from J, leaving 12 bases between. The CDR3 extends over 13 amino acids. CDR3 sequence: CASSPPGAETQYF. As DNA, the CDR3 is TGTGCCAGCAGCCCCCCGGGGGCTGAGACCCAGTACTTC.

This clonotype was found many times. This sequence joins TRBV6-5 and TRBJ1-2, with 8 bases lining up with TRBD1. The V segment lost 4 bases and the J segment 6 bases; nucleotides outside the gene matches: 10. CDR1 is MNHEY, CDR2 SVGAGI, per germline. The CDR3 covers 15 residues. CDR3 region: CASSSSNRGGDGYTF. The CDR3 DNA is TGTGCCAGCAGTTCCTCGAACAGGGGGGGGGATGGCTACACCTTC.

The V gene is TRBV29-1, the J gene TRBJ2-3; TRBD2 aligns across 13 bases. Germline assignment: CDR1 SQVTM and CDR2 ANQGSEA. This CDR3 is built from 17 residues. J lost 5 bases, V lost 4 bases, and 12 bases had no gene match. CDR3 sequence reads: CSVVPTSGRASRDTQYF. CDR3 bases: TGCAGCGTTGTTCCCACTAGCGGGAGGGCCAGCCGAGATACGCAGTATTTT.

This clonotype was seen many times. The V call is TRBV6-1, the J call TRBJ1-2, with 7 bases matching TRBD1. Germline V gene data show CDR1 as MNHNS and CDR2 as SASEGT. The trim removed 1 base at V and 3 bases at J, leaving 11 bases unmatched. This CDR3 has 17 residues. CDR3 amino acids: CASSEGGTETNYYGYTF. CDR3 bases: TGTGCCAGCAGTGAAGGTGGGACAGAGACAAACTACTATGGCTACACCTTC.

This clonotype turned up a few times. The chain carries TRBV29-1 and TRBJ2-1, with 10 bases matching TRBD2. Germline V gene lookup returns CDR1 SQVTM and CDR2 ANQGSEA. There are 14 residues in the CDR3. The ends lost 3 bases at V and 10 bases at J; junction bases unmatched: 9. The CDR3 here is CSVDGLAGVEEQFF. As DNA, the CDR3 is TGCAGCGTTGACGGGCTAGCGGGAGTCGAGGAGCAGTTCTTC.

This clonotype was counted ten times or more. The chain carries TRBV3-1 and TRBJ1-1; TRBD1 is a possible D gene (5 bases). Trimming removed 5 bases at V and 4 bases at J, with 11 bases between. Germline V gene sequence: CDR1 LGHDT, CDR2 YNNKEL (reference sequence). The CDR3 contains 13 residues. The CDR3, as DNA: TGTGCCAGCAGCGAAATCAGGGTCACTGAAGCTTTCTTT. Its translation: CASSEIRVTEAFF. The complete variable domain, with remaining parts taken from reference TRBV3-1 and TRBJ1-1, reads DTAVSQTPKYLVTQMGNDKSIKCEQNLGHDTMYWYKQDSKKFLKIMFSYNNKELIINETVPNRFSPKSPDKAHLNLHINSLELGDSAVYFCASSEIRVTEAFFGQGTRLTVV.

In this sample, this clonotype turned up many times. CDR3: CASSAILTEVQFF. CDR3 nucleotides: TGCGCCAGCAGCGCCATTCTGACAGAGGTGCAGTTCTTC. The V call is TRBV5-1, the J call TRBJ2-1; tentatively, D is TRBD1 (5 bases). The V end was cut by 4 bases, the J end by 12 bases, with 17 bases between. Germline V gene sequence: CDR1 SGHRS, CDR2 YFSETQ. The CDR3 length is 13 residues.

This clonotype was seen repeatedly, ten times or more. Its ends do not fully match the called genes, so a read error is possible. This sequence joins TRBV7-2 and TRBJ2-5; the match to TRBD2 covers 7 bases. The CDR3 is made up of 15 amino acids. Germline CDR1 reads SGHTA; CDR2 reads FQGNSA. CDR3 residues: CASGFSGSGQETQYF. CDR3 coding DNA: TGTGCCAGCGGCTTTAGCGGGTCTGGGCAAGAGACCCAGTACTTC.

This clonotype has a handful of counts. The chain combines TRBV5-1 with TRBJ2-2; 8 nucleotides line up with TRBD1. With V trimmed by 5 bases and J by 3 bases, 6 bases remained unmatched. This CDR3 comprises 15 residues. Germline CDR1 reads SGHRS; CDR2 reads YFSETQ. The CDR3 DNA reads as TGCGCCAGCAGGTTGACAGGGGAGTACACCGGGGAGCTGTTTTTT. As protein: CASRLTGEYTGELFF. Complete variable domain (other parts from reference TRBV5-1 and TRBJ2-2): KAGVTQTPRYLIKTRGQQVTLSCSPISGHRSVSWYQQTPGQGLQFLFEYFSETQRNKGNFPGRFSGRQFSNSRSEMNVSTLELGDSALYLCASRLTGEYTGELFFGEGSRLTVL.